The 3 T cell receptor beta chains below were found in one sample sequenced in a study of cytomegalovirus exposure and HLA in healthy donors. PCR involved 60 Vbeta and 13 Jbeta primers. The data were produced by immunoSEQ multiplex PCR, yet TCRdb's version contains in-frame clones alone and is incomplete. Of under 200,000 clones listed, 75% are singletons. Material for sequencing was PBMCs. These receptor sequences come from a woman in her 40s in good health and CMV-seropositive.

This chain joins TRBV5-1 and TRBJ2-5, with D perhaps matching TRBD1 (7 bases). V dropped 3 bases and J dropped 2 bases, with 14 bases sitting between them. Germline V gene data show CDR1 as SGHRS and CDR2 as YFSETQ. The CDR3 sequence is 15 residues long. The CDR3 sequence is CASSWAGQQQETQYF. The DNA of the CDR3 is TGCGCCAGCAGCTGGGCGGGACAGCAACAAGAGACCCAGTACTTC.

V and J are TRBV9 and TRBJ2-5; possible D gene TRBD2, 6 bases. Germline V lookup: CDR1 SGDLS, CDR2 YYNGEE. V lost 6 bases and J lost 4, with 16 bases in between. The CDR3 spans 14 residues. The CDR3 DNA is TGTGCCAGCACCATAAAACGGGAGAGAGAGACCCAGTACTTC. It translates to CASTIKRERETQYF.

The rearrangement joins TRBV18 to TRBJ2-2, with D perhaps TRBD2 (5 bases). The CDR3 has 15 amino acids. From germline, CDR1 is KGHSH and CDR2 LQKENI. V was clipped by 3 bases and J by 0 bases, with 8 bases between them. DNA of the CDR3: TGTGCCAGCTCACCCCCGACTACGAACACCGGGGAGCTGTTTTTT. Translation gives CASSPPTTNTGELFF. The full variable domain, with the rest looked up from reference TRBV18 and TRBJ2-2, is NAGVMQNPRHLVRRRGQEARLRCSPMKGHSHVYWYRQLPEEGLKFMVYLQKENIIDESGMPKERFSAEFPKEGPSILRIQQVVRGDSAAYFCASSPPTTNTGELFFGEGSRLTVL.